The sample holds a few counts of the clone carrying this TCR beta chain. As yet, its antigen is unknown. The sample originates from a study of T cells in Graves' hyperthyroidism and ophthalmopathy. Study information: Prior to any treatment, at the point of initial diagnosis, peripheral blood was collected.

RNA transcripts yielded amplified TCR beta CDR3 regions. HTBI primers were the set used in a first-round RT-PCR of the TCR CDR3. In TCRdb, the multiplex PCR reads were re-called with MiXCR into one record per CDR3 protein. Of about 610,000 distinct CDR3 sequences in the sample, more than 15% were seen once. The CDR3 runs to 14 residues. CDR1 is MNHNS and CDR2 is SASEGT in the germline V gene. V was pared by 3 bases and J by 3 bases, with 8 bases between. For ophthalmopathy patients, the Clinical Activity Score was at least 3 and the NOSPECS grade at least 4; duration was under 3 months. Cells are PBMCs isolated from roughly 10 ml of fresh blood. General study points: Most clonotypes expanded in the thyroid (above 0.001) were also present in blood.

The specimen was blood. This receptor was identified in a woman aged 40 to 50 with Graves' ophthalmopathy. This chain uses TRBV6-1 with TRBJ2-2; no reliable D call. The CDR3 sequence is CASSDGPDTGELFF. The CDR3 coding sequence is TGTGCCAGCAGTGACGGACCGGACACCGGGGAGCTGTTTTTT.